Shown below are 18 T cell receptor beta chains from a single sample sequenced in a study of beta chain features in type 1 diabetes. TCRB transcripts that were expressed got sequenced, as all of the isolated RNA had been reverse transcribed. This table comes from immunoSEQ multiplex PCR, and its TCRdb copy is limited to in-frame clones, with some not included. The profile shows about 620,000 clones, roughly a sixth of them singletons. The sequenced sample consisted of naive CD4+ T cells from blood. These receptors were obtained from a man in his late teens or twenties in good health.

The V and J genes are TRBV28 and TRBJ2-5; tentatively, D is TRBD2 (6 bases). V dropped 7 bases and J dropped 1 base, with 13 bases sitting between them. The CDR3 totals 14 residues. The germline gives CDR1 MDHEN, CDR2 SYDVKM. CDR3 DNA sequence: TGTGCCAGCAAGGCGGGAAGCATCCAAGAGACCCAGTACTTC. Residues: CASKAGSIQETQYF.

The chain recombines TRBV10-3 with TRBJ1-1, with D possibly matching TRBD1 (5 bases). CDR3 length equals 12 residues. The V gene's germline CDR1 is ENHRY and CDR2 SYGVKD. Trimming removed 10 bases from V and 1 base from J, with 10 bases in between. For the CDR3, the DNA is TGTGCCACCCTGGACAAGAACACTGAAGCTTTCTTT. This codes for CATLDKNTEAFF.

The rearrangement uses TRBV28 and TRBJ1-1; TRBD1 matches 7 bases. In germline, CDR1 is MDHEN, CDR2 SYDVKM. With V trimmed by 7 bases and J by 1 base, 9 bases remained unmatched. This CDR3 has 15 amino acids. Here the CDR3 reads CASTLPGQPNTEAFF. CDR3 nucleotide sequence: TGTGCCAGCACTCTGCCGGGACAGCCGAACACTGAAGCTTTCTTT.

The genes are TRBV11-1 and TRBJ2-5, with 8 nucleotides matching TRBD1. This CDR3 is built from 15 residues. Germline assignment: CDR1 SGHAT and CDR2 FQDESV (reference sequence). J gave up 2 bases and V 5 bases, and 7 bases lay outside the gene matches. CDR3: CASSRQGLGQETQYF. CDR3 DNA sequence: TGTGCCAGCAGCCGACAGGGGTTGGGACAAGAGACCCAGTACTTC.

This clone has a handful of counts. This chain joins TRBV29-1 and TRBJ2-7; 9 bases match TRBD1. V lost 3 bases and J lost 3; bases outside the gene matches: 9. Germline CDR1 and CDR2: SQVTM and ANQGSEA. This CDR3 region has 15 residues. CDR3 sequence (DNA): TGCAGCGTTGAGGTTTGGACAGGGGCAGACTACGAGCAGTACTTC. It is translated as CSVEVWTGADYEQYF.

V usage is TRBV27 and J usage is TRBJ1-5, with D perhaps TRBD1 (6 bases). Germline assignment: CDR1 MNHEY and CDR2 SMNVEV (reference sequence). The CDR3 runs to 12 residues. Trimming shortened V by 5 bases and J by 4 bases, and 6 bases separated the two germline ends. CDR3 protein: CASSGQNQPQHF. Here the CDR3 DNA reads TGTGCCAGCAGTGGACAGAATCAGCCCCAGCATTTT.

This clone was picked up a small number of times. This chain joins TRBV5-1 and TRBJ2-1, with no clear D. Trimming left V 1 base short and J 6 bases short, with 5 bases between. Germline CDR1 reads SGHRS; CDR2 reads YFSETQ. This CDR3 region has 12 residues. CDR3 protein: CASSLSLNEQFF. In DNA form, the CDR3 reads TGCGCCAGCAGCTTGAGCCTCAATGAGCAGTTCTTC.

This clone has ten or more counts. This chain uses TRBV7-9 with TRBJ1-1, with 8 positions matching TRBD1. Germline lookup yields CDR1 SEHNR and CDR2 FQNEAQ (reference sequence). V shed 5 bases, J shed 8 bases, and the junction held 1 base outside the gene matches. CDR3 size: 11 residues. CDR3 region: CASSRQGEAFF. Here the CDR3 DNA reads TGTGCCAGCAGCAGACAGGGGGAAGCTTTCTTT.

The chain recombines TRBV19 with TRBJ2-5, with 7 bases fitting TRBD1. Germline V gives CDR1 LNHDA, CDR2 SQIVND (reference sequence). The CDR3 totals 15 residues. Trimming at V came to 7 bases and at J to 2 bases, leaving 10 bases not matched to a gene. The CDR3 DNA reads TGTGCCAGTACTCGTCGACAGGGCGTTCAAGAGACCCAGTACTTC. Translated, it gives CASTRRQGVQETQYF.

In this sample, this clone turned up a few times. This sequence joins TRBV27 and TRBJ2-7, with 7 bases aligning to TRBD2. With 3 bases clipped from V and 10 bases from J, the junction kept 9 bases outside the gene matches. This CDR3 has 13 amino acids. Per the germline V gene, CDR1 is MNHEY and CDR2 is SMNVEV (reference sequence). The CDR3 loop is CASSFAAGVIQYF. The CDR3 DNA follows: TGTGCCAGCAGTTTTGCGGCGGGAGTAATCCAGTACTTC.

This chain uses TRBV6-6 with TRBJ1-5; 10 bases agree with TRBD1. V dropped 6 bases and J dropped 6; count of bases not matched to a gene: 5. In germline, CDR1 is MNHNY, CDR2 SVGAGI (reference sequence). The CDR3 loop spans 14 amino acids. CDR3 loop: CASRGQGGTQPQHF. For the CDR3, the DNA is TGTGCCAGCAGAGGACAGGGGGGCACTCAGCCCCAGCATTTT.

The rearrangement uses TRBV6-1 and TRBJ2-7; D gene uncertain. This CDR3 contains 13 residues. Germline V gives CDR1 MNHNS, CDR2 SASEGT. The V end was cut by 2 bases, the J end by 5 bases, with 10 bases between. The CDR3 here is CASSENRQNEQYF. The DNA for the CDR3 is TGTGCCAGCAGTGAAAATCGGCAGAACGAGCAGTACTTC.

In its sample, this clone was seen a few times. The rearrangement uses TRBV14 and TRBJ1-2; unclear D gene. This CDR3 contains 13 residues. V dropped 1 base and J dropped 2 bases, with 5 bases sitting between them. Germline CDR1 SGHDN, CDR2 FVKESK. For the CDR3, the DNA is TGTGCCAGCAGCCAAGCGGTGAACTATGGCTACACCTTC. Its protein is CASSQAVNYGYTF. Combining the CDR3 with reference TRBV14 and TRBJ1-2 gives the whole variable domain EAGVTQFPSHSVIEKGQTVTLRCDPISGHDNLYWYRRVMGKEIKFLLHFVKESKQDESGMPNNRFLAERTGGTYSTLKVQPAELEDSGVYFCASSQAVNYGYTFGSGTRLTVV.

This clone has only a few counts. The CDR3 region is CASQYRGLNTEAFF. CDR3 DNA sequence: TGCGCCAGCCAATACAGGGGGCTGAACACTGAAGCTTTCTTT. This sequence joins TRBV5-1 and TRBJ1-1, with TRBD1 identical over 9 bases. Germline V gives CDR1 SGHRS, CDR2 YFSETQ. V trimming: 7 bases; J trimming: 0 bases; junction bases outside the gene matches: 4. The CDR3 is made up of 14 amino acids.

This sequence joins TRBV10-3 and TRBJ1-5; D gene unclear. The germline V gene has CDR1 ENHRY and CDR2 SYGVKD. With 5 bases removed from V and 9 bases from J, the gap between germline ends came to 17 bases. The CDR3 length is 14 residues. CDR3 protein: CAISLSGASSPQHF. Written as DNA, the CDR3 is TGTGCCATCAGTCTTTCAGGAGCGTCATCGCCCCAGCATTTT.

This clone was seen more than once but under ten times. This chain links TRBV19 with TRBJ2-2, with D tentatively TRBD1 (6 bases). CDR1 LNHDA and CDR2 SQIVND come from the germline V gene (reference sequence). V lost 7 bases, J lost 1 base, and 13 bases lay in between. The CDR3 is 15 residues long. The CDR3 nucleotides read TGTGCCAGTACCCTCGGGACACTGAACACCGGGGAGCTGTTTTTT. It encodes CASTLGTLNTGELFF. The complete variable domain, with remaining parts taken from reference TRBV19 and TRBJ2-2, reads DGGITQSPKYLFRKEGQNVTLSCEQNLNHDAMYWYRQDPGQGLRLIYYSQIVNDFQKGDIAEGYSVSREKKESFPLTVTSAQKNPTAFYLCASTLGTLNTGELFFGEGSRLTVL.

This clone was counted a few times. This chain joins TRBV28 and TRBJ2-7; 9 bases are shared with TRBD1. With V trimmed by 8 bases and J by 7 bases, 6 bases remained unmatched. The CDR3 consists of 12 residues. Looked up from germline, CDR1 is MDHEN and CDR2 is SYDVKM. This CDR3 is CASCSGTGEQYF. DNA of the CDR3: TGTGCCAGCTGTTCCGGGACAGGGGAGCAGTACTTC.

The CDR3, as DNA: TGTGCCAGCAGCTTAAGCGGGGTCTACGAGCAGTACTTC. This gives the protein CASSLSGVYEQYF. The rearrangement uses TRBV7-2 and TRBJ2-5; the match to TRBD2 covers 7 bases. The DNA end lines up better with TRBJ2-7; the J call may be wrong. CDR3 length: 13 residues. Germline loops: CDR1 SGHTA, CDR2 FQGNSA.